This TCR beta chain was captured in a study of T cell responses to AZD1222 COVID-19 vaccine. Overall study: Some second doses came at about 4 weeks and others at about 12 weeks; these were pooled.

A note on this clone: Its antigen is unknown.

CDR1 is SGDLS and CDR2 is YYNGEE in the germline V gene. The germline V and J ends were trimmed by 4 bases and 6 bases, with 13 bases remaining between them. The CDR3 has 13 residues. Study observations and caveats: The study sampled repertoires only after the peak T cell response. After two AZD1222 doses, spike-specific TCR breadth and depth rose versus day 0.

Generated by immunoSEQ multiplex PCR, the TCRdb table keeps only in-frame clones and is missing some. The sample has 130,000 to 150,000 clones, more than 80% seen once. This receptor was identified in an adult in good health. This sample comprised peripheral blood, obtained on day 0 of AZD1222 vaccination. This chain uses TRBV9 with TRBJ1-2, with D possibly matching TRBD1 (6 bases). The CDR3 coding sequence is TGTGCCAGCAGCTCTGGACAGTTCGATGGCTACACCTTC. Residues: CASSSGQFDGYTF.